The clone carrying this T cell receptor (beta chain) was counted between two and nine times. Using immunoSEQ multiplex PCR, the repertoire was profiled, and TCRdb retains in-frame clones only, with some absent. Of over 250,000 clones in the sample, roughly 86% were seen once. The sample belongs to a study of blood T cell repertoires in COVID-19. Study-level background: Acute-phase and convalescent COVID-19 samples originated in the United States, Italy and Spain.

Residents of about two dozen US areas, aged about 18 to 95 years, made up the participants. Cohort assignment relied on participant-reported clinical history. Donors of Cohort 3 who recovered were those that had two negative PCRs, clearance, or symptom resolution. The sample comprised PBMCs or T cells enriched from blood (not recorded which). The sequence derives from a woman in her twenties or thirties who had recovered from COVID-19.

CDR3 sequence: CASSNGQGAYTGELFF. The DNA of the CDR3 is TGTGCCAGTAGTAATGGACAGGGGGCATATACCGGGGAGCTGTTTTTT. The chain combines TRBV19 with TRBJ2-2; 11 bases fit TRBD1. V lost 4 bases to trimming and J lost 5 bases; unmatched junction nucleotides: 6. Germline CDR1 LNHDA, CDR2 SQIVND (reference sequence). The CDR3 contains 16 residues.